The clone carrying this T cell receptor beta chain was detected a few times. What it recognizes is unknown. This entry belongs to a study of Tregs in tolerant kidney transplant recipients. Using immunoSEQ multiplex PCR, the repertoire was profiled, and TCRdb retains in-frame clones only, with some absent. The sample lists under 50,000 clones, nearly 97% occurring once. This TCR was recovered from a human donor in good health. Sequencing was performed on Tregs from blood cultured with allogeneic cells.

The CDR3, as DNA: TGTGCCAGCAGCTTGGACGCCCCCAGCTCTGGAAACACCATATATTTT. Translation: CASSLDAPSSGNTIYF. The chain is built from TRBV5-4 and TRBJ1-3, with D unresolved. Deletions cut 0 bases from V and 0 bases from J, with 10 bases between. Germline V gives CDR1 SGHNT, CDR2 YYREEE (reference sequence). The CDR3 runs 16 residues. Filled out from reference TRBV5-4 and TRBJ1-3, the complete variable domain reads ETGVTQSPTHLIKTRGQQVTLRCSSQSGHNTVSWYQQALGQGPQFIFQYYREEENGRGNFPPRFSGLQFPNYSSELNVNALELDDSALYLCASSLDAPSSGNTIYFGEGSWLTVV.